This T cell receptor (beta chain) is drawn from a study of blood T cell repertoires in COVID-19. Across the whole study: COVID-19 samples from acute and convalescent phases originated in the United States, Italy and Spain. Nucleic acid was either cDNA or gDNA, and it came from T cells, B-cell-depleted T cells, or PBMCs.

Those enrolled in Seattle joined during active infection and were followed longitudinally afterward. This clone came up a few times. Sequenced by immunoSEQ multiplex PCR; TCRdb stores in-frame clones only, minus some. The sample yields 250,000 to 350,000 clones, approximately 86% seen once. The sample consisted of peripheral blood. The source of this sequence is a human donor with COVID-19, enrolled during active disease. The donor label of this sample is uncertain.

DNA of the CDR3: TGTGCCAGCAGCCCCATCACAGGGGTCGGCTACGAGCAGTACTTC. Translation gives CASSPITGVGYEQYF. This chain connects TRBV6-5 to TRBJ2-7; 7 bases fit TRBD1. Trimming cost V 6 bases and J 3 bases; bases outside gene matches: 11. Germline V gene sequence: CDR1 MNHEY, CDR2 SVGAGI. The CDR3 has 15 residues.